These 27 T cell receptor beta chains came from one sample sequenced in a study of human thymus T cells. Assay: immunoSEQ multiplex PCR; the TCRdb copy retains only in-frame clones and omits some. The profile shows approximately 49,000 clones, approximately 95% of them singletons. Sequencing was carried out using blood. The receptors were gathered from a girl under two years old with a congenital heart defect but otherwise immunologically healthy.

The chain links TRBV5-1 to TRBJ1-2, with 8 bases identical to TRBD1. This CDR3 spans 13 amino acids. From germline, CDR1 is SGHRS and CDR2 YFSETQ. Trimming removed 4 bases from V and 4 bases from J; junction bases left unmatched: 3. The CDR3 region has the DNA TGCGCCAGCAGCCGGACAGGGCTCTATGGCTACACCTTC. This codes for CASSRTGLYGYTF.

The rearrangement links TRBV29-1 to TRBJ2-3; perhaps TRBD2 as D (5 bases). Trimming pared 7 bases from V and 3 bases from J, leaving 20 bases between. The V gene's germline CDR1 is SQVTM and CDR2 ANQGSEA. The CDR3 loop spans 15 amino acids. The CDR3 is CSATILPPGTDTQYF. CDR3 DNA: TGCAGCGCTACGATACTACCGCCGGGGACAGATACGCAGTATTTT.

The chain recombines TRBV2 with TRBJ2-7; possibly TRBD2 for D (6 bases). Germline V CDR1 and CDR2: SNHLY, FYNNEI. The CDR3 loop spans 14 amino acids. V lost 4 bases, J lost 3 bases, and 13 bases lay in between. The CDR3 region is CASSGGGDVYEQYF. Here the CDR3 DNA reads TGTGCCAGCAGTGGTGGCGGGGACGTCTACGAGCAGTACTTC.

The count of this clone is one. The chain combines TRBV27 with TRBJ2-7; 9 bases align to TRBD1. The V gene's germline CDR1 is MNHEY and CDR2 SMNVEV (reference sequence). The CDR3 sequence is 16 residues long. V shed 5 bases, J shed 3 bases, and the junction held 11 bases outside the gene matches. CDR3 nucleotides: TGTGCCAGCAGTCCAAACACAGGGGGCATTATCTACGAGCAGTACTTC. Its protein is CASSPNTGGIIYEQYF.

The rearrangement uses TRBV29-1 and TRBJ1-2, with unresolved D. Germline CDR1 is SQVTM and CDR2 is ANQGSEA. The V end was cut by 5 bases, the J end by 6 bases, with 10 bases between. The CDR3 totals 11 residues. The CDR3 DNA follows: TGCAGCGTTATCTCATTTAATGGCTACACCTTC. This codes for CSVISFNGYTF.

The chain joins TRBV5-4 to TRBJ2-1, with 10 positions matching TRBD2. With 3 bases clipped from V and 2 bases from J, the junction kept 8 bases outside the gene matches. CDR1 and CDR2 from the germline V gene are SGHNT and YYREEE (reference sequence). The CDR3 has 17 residues. CDR3 loop: CASSSLAGVGTYNEQFF. The DNA for the CDR3 is TGTGCCAGCAGCTCCCTAGCGGGAGTAGGAACCTACAATGAGCAGTTCTTC.

The J gene is TRBJ2-7, the V gene TRBV28; D tentatively reads TRBD1 or TRBD2 (6 bases each). This CDR3 region has 13 residues. V gave up 6 bases and J gave up 3 bases, with 12 bases separating them. Per the germline V gene, CDR1 is MDHEN and CDR2 is SYDVKM. The CDR3 DNA sequence: TGTGCCAGCAGAGGGGGGCTAATCTACGAGCAGTACTTC. It is translated as CASRGGLIYEQYF.

The chain is built from TRBV6-5 and TRBJ2-1, with D possibly being TRBD2 (5 bases). Germline V gene data show CDR1 as MNHEY and CDR2 as SVGAGI. The CDR3 is 15 amino acids. Trimming shortened V by 1 base and J by 7 bases, and 14 bases separated the two germline ends. CDR3 region: CASSYYLGPGNEQFF. The CDR3 coding sequence is TGTGCCAGCAGTTACTACCTAGGTCCGGGGAATGAGCAGTTCTTC.

This chain links TRBV9 with TRBJ2-7; the match to TRBD1 covers 7 bases. From germline, CDR1 is SGDLS and CDR2 YYNGEE. The CDR3 length is 14 residues. Germline trimming cut 2 bases from V and 2 bases from J; bases unmatched to any gene: 4. The CDR3: CASSVRDSTYEQYF. The DNA of the CDR3 is TGTGCCAGCAGCGTTAGGGACAGTACCTACGAGCAGTACTTC.

To note about this clone: The sample contains more than one DNA sequence encoding this CDR3. CDR3: CASSPEPGGRYEQYF. The CDR3 coding sequence is TGTGCCAGCAGCCCGGAGCCGGGAGGAAGGTACGAGCAGTACTTC. This chain connects TRBV7-2 to TRBJ2-7; 7 positions match TRBD2. Germline V gives CDR1 SGHTA, CDR2 FQGNSA. The CDR3 spans 15 residues. Losses at the gene ends were 5 bases for V and 4 bases for J; bases not matched to a gene: 11.

The chain combines TRBV2 with TRBJ2-5; possibly TRBD2 for D (5 bases). In germline, CDR1 is SNHLY, CDR2 FYNNEI. V was clipped by 9 bases and J by 2 bases, with 19 bases between them. This CDR3 comprises 15 residues. In DNA, the CDR3 is TGTGCCAGTAAGAGGGCCCTGATGGGGCAAGAGACCCAGTACTTC. It encodes CASKRALMGQETQYF.

This clone appeared a single time. The gene calls are TRBV10-3 and TRBJ1-1, with D uncertain. Trimming pared 1 base from V and 0 bases from J, leaving 9 bases between. This CDR3 is built from 15 residues. From germline, CDR1 is ENHRY and CDR2 SYGVKD. The CDR3 DNA reads as TGTGCCATCAGTGAGTATAAGGTCATGAACACTGAAGCTTTCTTT. Protein sequence: CAISEYKVMNTEAFF.

The CDR3 is CASSGGTGGEQYF. In nucleotides, the CDR3 is TGTGCCAGCAGCGGGGGGACTGGCGGCGAGCAGTACTTC. This chain links TRBV11-1 with TRBJ2-7; D possibly corresponds to TRBD2 (6 bases). This CDR3 comprises 13 residues. Deletions cut 5 bases from V and 6 bases from J, with 14 bases between. CDR1 is SGHAT and CDR2 is FQDESV in the germline V gene (reference sequence).

V gene TRBV2 combines with J gene TRBJ2-7; the D gene could be TRBD1 or TRBD2 (5 bases each). The germline gives CDR1 SNHLY, CDR2 FYNNEI. V lost 6 bases and J lost 6, with 18 bases in between. CDR3 size: 14 residues. This chain's CDR3 is CASRPLTGPSEQYF. The DNA of the CDR3 is TGTGCCAGCAGACCCCTTACGGGACCTTCCGAGCAGTACTTC.

The chain joins TRBV28 to TRBJ2-3, with 7 bases matching TRBD2. CDR1 MDHEN and CDR2 SYDVKM come from the germline V gene. The ends lost 5 bases at V and 4 bases at J; junction bases unmatched: 15. CDR3 length equals 17 residues. In DNA form, the CDR3 reads TGTGCCAGCAGTCGCCTTGTGGCGGGAGTTAAATCAGATACGCAGTATTTT. Its translation: CASSRLVAGVKSDTQYF.

The J gene is TRBJ1-2, the V gene TRBV29-1, with 7 bases that match TRBD1. Germline V CDR1 and CDR2: SQVTM, ANQGSEA. Losses at the gene ends were 2 bases for V and 1 base for J; bases not matched to a gene: 7. This CDR3 has 15 amino acids. CDR3 residues: CSVERGQTINYGYTF. The CDR3 DNA sequence: TGCAGCGTTGAAAGGGGGCAAACCATTAACTATGGCTACACCTTC.

The chain joins TRBV6-5 to TRBJ2-2; D ambiguous. Trimming pared 8 bases from V and 1 base from J, leaving 8 bases between. The CDR3 length is 13 residues. From germline, CDR1 is MNHEY and CDR2 SVGAGI. CDR3 bases: TGTGCCAGCTACGAGCTGAACACCGGGGAGCTGTTTTTT. This codes for CASYELNTGELFF.

V usage is TRBV19 and J usage is TRBJ2-7; 10 nucleotides align to TRBD1. V shed 5 bases and J 0 bases; nucleotides not matched to a gene: 4. Germline V gene data show CDR1 as LNHDA and CDR2 as SQIVND (reference sequence). This CDR3 contains 15 residues. The CDR3 loop reads CASSAGTGDSYEQYF. The CDR3 nucleotides are TGTGCCAGTAGTGCCGGGACAGGGGACTCCTACGAGCAGTACTTC.

This chain joins TRBV7-2 and TRBJ1-2, with 7 positions matching TRBD1. The CDR3 is 15 amino acids. The germline gives CDR1 SGHTA, CDR2 FQGNSA. The trim removed 5 bases at V and 4 bases at J, leaving 10 bases unmatched. The CDR3: CASSIRQGFSYGYTF. The CDR3 DNA is TGTGCCAGCAGCATCAGACAGGGCTTTTCCTATGGCTACACCTTC. Based on the CDR3 plus reference TRBV7-2 and TRBJ1-2, the full variable domain is GAGVSQSPSNKVTEKGKDVELRCDPISGHTALYWYRQSLGQGLEFLIYFQGNSAPDKSGLPSDRFSAERTGGSVSTLTIQRTQQEDSAVYLCASSIRQGFSYGYTFGSGTRLTVV.

The CDR3 reads CSVEGREETQYF. The CDR3 region has the DNA TGCAGCGTTGAGGGCAGAGAAGAGACCCAGTACTTC. The V and J genes are TRBV29-1 and TRBJ2-5; D call uncertain. The V end lost 3 bases, the J end lost 3 bases, and 8 bases lay between the germline ends. From germline, CDR1 is SQVTM and CDR2 ANQGSEA. This CDR3 has 12 residues.

This clone appeared once. The chain employs TRBV2 and TRBJ2-5; the D is unclear. This CDR3 is built from 11 residues. The germline V gene encodes CDR1 SNHLY and CDR2 FYNNEI. V was clipped by 3 bases and J by 5 bases, with 4 bases between them. As DNA, the CDR3 is TGTGCCAGCAGTGACAGGGAGACCCAGTACTTC. Residues: CASSDRETQYF.

The V and J genes are TRBV9 and TRBJ2-7; D remains unclear. V gave up 3 bases and J gave up 0 bases, with 10 bases separating them. Germline assignment: CDR1 SGDLS and CDR2 YYNGEE. The CDR3 has 14 amino acids. The CDR3 region is CASSESYYSYEQYF. In DNA, the CDR3 is TGTGCCAGCAGCGAAAGCTATTACTCCTACGAGCAGTACTTC.

This chain connects TRBV2 to TRBJ2-5, with TRBD2 matching over 15 bases. Trimming cost V 6 bases and J 1 base; bases outside gene matches: 3. The CDR3 has 16 residues. From germline, CDR1 is SNHLY and CDR2 FYNNEI. The chain's CDR3 is CASSTGLAGGQETQYF. The CDR3 DNA reads as TGTGCCAGCAGCACGGGACTAGCGGGGGGCCAAGAGACCCAGTACTTC.

The V call is TRBV20-1, the J call TRBJ2-7; D is unclear. The CDR3 runs to 10 residues. Germline lookup yields CDR1 DFQATT and CDR2 SNEGSKA (reference sequence). With 5 bases removed from V and 3 bases from J, the gap between germline ends came to 5 bases. Written as DNA, the CDR3 is TGCAGTGCTCTAAGCTACGAGCAGTACTTC. It is translated as CSALSYEQYF.

V and J are TRBV11-2 and TRBJ2-5; tentative D call: TRBD1 (5 bases). The CDR3 loop spans 16 amino acids. Per germline, CDR1 SGHAT and CDR2 FQNNGV. V lost 6 bases to trimming and J lost 5 bases, with 22 bases between them. Written as DNA, the CDR3 is TGTGCCAGCAGTCACGCCAGGGTAAGGGTCAAGGAGACCCAGTACTTC. Amino acid sequence: CASSHARVRVKETQYF.

The chain recombines TRBV19 with TRBJ1-4; 8 positions match TRBD1. This CDR3 has 15 amino acids. The V gene end was trimmed by 3 bases and the J gene end by 6 bases; junction bases not matched to a gene: 6. The germline V gene encodes CDR1 LNHDA and CDR2 SQIVND (reference sequence). The CDR3 reads CASSIGTGGYEKLFF. CDR3 in DNA: TGTGCCAGTAGTATTGGAACAGGGGGGTATGAAAAACTGTTTTTT.

The chain combines TRBV5-5 with TRBJ1-1, with TRBD1 identical over 7 bases. The junction had 19 bases not matched to a gene; V was cut back by 4 bases and J by 10 bases. This CDR3 region has 16 residues. Germline CDR1 is SGHKS and CDR2 is YYEKEE (reference sequence). Here the CDR3 DNA reads TGTGCCAGCAGCCCGGTGAGGGGGACAGCCTTGGTACTAGCTTTCTTT. Its translation: CASSPVRGTALVLAFF.